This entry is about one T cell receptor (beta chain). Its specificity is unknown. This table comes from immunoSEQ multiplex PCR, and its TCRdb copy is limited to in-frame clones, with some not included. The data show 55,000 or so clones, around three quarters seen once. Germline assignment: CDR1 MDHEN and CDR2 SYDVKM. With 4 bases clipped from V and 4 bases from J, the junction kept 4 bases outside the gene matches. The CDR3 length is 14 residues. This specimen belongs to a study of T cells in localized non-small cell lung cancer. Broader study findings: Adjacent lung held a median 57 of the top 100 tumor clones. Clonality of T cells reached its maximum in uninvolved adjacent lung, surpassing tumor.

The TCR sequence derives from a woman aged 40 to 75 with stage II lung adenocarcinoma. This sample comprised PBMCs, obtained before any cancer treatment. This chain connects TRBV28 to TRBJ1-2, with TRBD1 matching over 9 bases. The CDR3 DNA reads TGTGCCAGCAGTTCAGGACAGGGGCCCTATGGCTACACCTTC. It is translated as CASSSGQGPYGYTF.